This section outlines one TCR beta chain sequence together with its context. Assay used: immunoSEQ multiplex PCR; TCRdb lists only in-frame clones, some missing. The sample shows millions of clones, 90% to 95% of them seen only once. This entry belongs to a study of shared clonotypes between healthy human individuals. Study at large: Two women and a few men aged 18 to 49 made up the donors.

V lost 11 bases, J lost 0 bases, and 15 bases lay in between. Looked up from germline, CDR1 is MNHNS and CDR2 is SASEGT. This CDR3 has 14 residues. This sequence was found in a man aged 18-30 years in good health. The rearrangement links TRBV6-1 to TRBJ2-3; D is unresolved. Sequenced sample: naive CD4+ T cells sorted from blood. Noted subset: CD45RA+ positively selected. The CDR3 loop reads CASRVAASTDTQYF. Written as DNA, the CDR3 is TGTGCCTCCAGAGTCGCAGCTAGCACAGATACGCAGTATTTT.